This T cell receptor beta chain emerged from a study of T cells in Graves' hyperthyroidism and ophthalmopathy. Study results and limitations: Most thyroid clonotypes expanded above 0.001 appeared in blood too. Separation of ophthalmopathy from stable hyperthyroidism was achieved by a 13 V-J model.

This clonotype was observed many times. No antigen is known for it. The CDR3 loop spans 12 amino acids. V was shortened by 6 bases and J by 8 bases, with 16 bases between the two germline ends. Germline lookup yields CDR1 DFQATT and CDR2 SNEGSKA (reference sequence). About 10 ml fresh peripheral blood yielded the PBMCs. The CDR3 regions of TCR beta were amplified from RNA transcripts. When the TCR CDR3 underwent first-round RT-PCR, the HTBI primer set was used. MiXCR was run by TCRdb on the multiplex PCR reads, yielding one entry per CDR3 protein. The sample lists more than 600,000 distinct CDR3 sequences; around 17% were seen once.

V is TRBV20-1 and J is TRBJ1-1; tentative D call: TRBD1 (5 bases). The specimen sequenced was blood. The TCR was taken from a man aged 18 to 29 with Graves' hyperthyroidism. The CDR3, as DNA: TGCAGTGCCTCCAAGGGGCCCCTAGAAGCTTTCTTT. This gives the protein CSASKGPLEAFF.